The rows below give T cell receptor beta chains drawn from one sample of a study of human T cells and chemical hapten exposure. TCRdb reanalysed the RACE reads using MiXCR and keeps one entry per CDR3 protein. The data contain some 110,000 distinct CDR3 sequences, around 10% of them seen just once; the ten biggest clones take up around 1.6%. This sample comprised whole blood, obtained in connection with sensitization to the hapten diphenylcyclopropenone (DPC). Source of these receptors: a woman aged 45-65 years with alopecia areata. Some clones in this sample may be carry-over from other donors' samples. The conserved cysteine and the conserved F or W are not part of the CDR3 here. The order of the fields is J gene, V gene, clone size, CDR3 protein. Not all rows give a size; the values are once, few, many and, for expanded clones, a class.

J gene: TRBJ2-1; V gene: TRBV20-1; clone size: NA; CDR3 protein: SARTGRNYNEQF
J gene: TRBJ1-2; V gene: TRBV28; clone size: NA; CDR3 protein: ASSLDKGYGYT
J gene: TRBJ1-2; V gene: TRBV2; clone size: NA; CDR3 protein: ASGLRIYGYT
J gene: TRBJ2-1; V gene: TRBV7-9; clone size: NA; CDR3 protein: ASSLFPRASGRSYNEQF
J gene: TRBJ2-1; V gene: TRBV29-1; clone size: NA; CDR3 protein: SVPILAGGPDEQF
J gene: TRBJ1-1; V gene: TRBV20-1; clone size: few; CDR3 protein: SAKFGDDEAF
J gene: TRBJ1-6; V gene: TRBV2; clone size: few; CDR3 protein: ASSEAGGPH
J gene: TRBJ1-1; V gene: TRBV5-1; clone size: NA; CDR3 protein: ASSLPTQGEAF
J gene: TRBJ2-2; V gene: TRBV3-1; clone size: NA; CDR3 protein: ASSLRAGGGTGELF
J gene: TRBJ2-7; V gene: TRBV18; clone size: NA; CDR3 protein: ASSPSSGSYEQY
J gene: TRBJ2-5; V gene: TRBV5-1; clone size: many; CDR3 protein: ASSPAALLEETQY
J gene: TRBJ2-7; V gene: TRBV3-1; clone size: NA; CDR3 protein: ASSILSGASYEQY
J gene: TRBJ2-1; V gene: TRBV7-2; clone size: NA; CDR3 protein: ASSLETSGGEKF
J gene: TRBJ2-6; V gene: TRBV5-6; clone size: NA; CDR3 protein: ASAPQGGANVLT
J gene: TRBJ2-1; V gene: TRBV15; clone size: few; CDR3 protein: ATIGSGQGAYNEQF
J gene: TRBJ1-1; V gene: TRBV28; clone size: NA; CDR3 protein: ASSERTLSTEAF
J gene: TRBJ2-1; V gene: TRBV5-1; clone size: many; CDR3 protein: ASSLRTSSNEQF
J gene: TRBJ2-7; V gene: TRBV6-6; clone size: NA; CDR3 protein: ASSYGAPPDEQY
J gene: TRBJ1-1; V gene: TRBV6-5; clone size: few; CDR3 protein: ASRKGQDTEAF
J gene: TRBJ1-5; V gene: TRBV4-1; clone size: NA; CDR3 protein: ASSLGINQPQH
J gene: TRBJ2-2; V gene: TRBV21-1; clone size: NA; CDR3 protein: ASSKGDLRTNTGELF
J gene: TRBJ1-1; V gene: TRBV11-2; clone size: many; CDR3 protein: ASSLLQGNTEAF
J gene: TRBJ2-1; V gene: TRBV5-1; clone size: few; CDR3 protein: ASSRTAGGSSYNEQF
J gene: TRBJ1-2; V gene: TRBV28; clone size: NA; CDR3 protein: ASSPGQLSLYGYT
J gene: TRBJ1-2; V gene: TRBV3-1; clone size: few; CDR3 protein: ASSRAGTGSGGYT
J gene: TRBJ2-3; V gene: TRBV4-3; clone size: NA; CDR3 protein: ASSQEPPSGGKDTQY
J gene: TRBJ1-3; V gene: TRBV4-1; clone size: NA; CDR3 protein: ASSQEKNPGVLY